These 8 T cell receptor beta chains came from one sample sequenced in a study of somatic mutations in cytotoxic T cells in rheumatoid arthritis. Profiling relied on immunoSEQ multiplex PCR, and the TCRdb table lists in-frame clones only, not all of them. The table shows under 8,000 clones, with approximately 92% occurring only once. The sample taken for sequencing was CD8+ T cells sorted from blood. The receptors shown here come from a woman in her 70s with rheumatoid arthritis.

V is TRBV7-3 and J is TRBJ2-2; D might be TRBD1 (5 bases). Trimming took off 2 bases at V and 10 bases at J, with 8 bases between the two ends. The CDR3 length is 12 residues. Germline V CDR1 and CDR2: SGHTA, FQGTGA. The CDR3 here is CASSLQGVELFF. CDR3 DNA sequence: TGTGCCAGCAGCTTACAAGGGGTGGAGCTGTTTTTT.

The rearrangement joins TRBV27 to TRBJ2-1; TRBD2 agrees at 7 bases. Losses at the gene ends were 5 bases for V and 8 bases for J; bases not matched to a gene: 12. The V gene's germline CDR1 is MNHEY and CDR2 SMNVEV (reference sequence). This CDR3 is 15 amino acids long. DNA for the CDR3: TGTGCCAGCAGTCGCGCACTAGCGATCGGTTATGAGCAGTTCTTC. Protein product: CASSRALAIGYEQFF.

V and J are TRBV7-6 and TRBJ2-1; the D gene is possibly TRBD2 (6 bases). Trimming stripped 1 base from V and 10 bases from J, with 11 bases between. Per germline, CDR1 SGHVS and CDR2 FNYEAQ. This CDR3 comprises 13 residues. The CDR3 reads CASSLGGKGEQFF. CDR3 in DNA: TGTGCCAGCAGCTTAGGCGGGAAGGGCGAGCAGTTCTTC.

The chain has TRBV9 and TRBJ1-2; 7 bases line up with TRBD1. V dropped 3 bases and J dropped 0; count of bases not matched to a gene: 8. This CDR3 has 16 residues. Germline lookup yields CDR1 SGDLS and CDR2 YYNGEE. The CDR3 bases are TGTGCCAGCAGCGCCCGAGGGGGCAGGTCTAACTATGGCTACACCTTC. As protein: CASSARGGRSNYGYTF.

This sequence joins TRBV5-4 and TRBJ2-1, with TRBD2 matching 9 bases. CDR3 length: 14 residues. The junction had 4 bases not matched to a gene; V was cut back by 4 bases and J by 5 bases. Per the germline V gene, CDR1 is SGHNT and CDR2 is YYREEE (reference sequence). CDR3 protein: CASSPGLAHNEQFF. The DNA of the CDR3 is TGTGCCAGCAGCCCGGGACTAGCTCACAATGAGCAGTTCTTC.

The chain uses TRBV27 and TRBJ2-4; D may be TRBD1 (6 bases). Trimming stripped 8 bases from V and 0 bases from J, with 14 bases between. This CDR3 region has 15 residues. Germline values: CDR1 MNHEY, CDR2 SMNVEV (reference sequence). This CDR3 is CASGPWGPAKNIQYF. The CDR3, as DNA: TGTGCCAGCGGACCTTGGGGGCCAGCCAAAAACATTCAGTACTTC.

V usage is TRBV29-1 and J usage is TRBJ2-1, with 8 positions matching TRBD1. The germline gives CDR1 SQVTM, CDR2 ANQGSEA. The CDR3 contains 14 residues. Trimming at V came to 4 bases and at J to 4 bases, leaving 6 bases not matched to a gene. The CDR3 spells CSVGRQGKYNEQFF. The CDR3 bases are TGCAGCGTTGGTAGACAGGGGAAATACAATGAGCAGTTCTTC.

The CDR3 loop is CATSRDRTEAFF. The CDR3 region has the DNA TGTGCCACCAGCAGAGATCGGACTGAAGCTTTCTTT. The chain is built from TRBV15 and TRBJ1-1; the D is unclear. There are 12 residues in the CDR3. The germline V gene encodes CDR1 LNHNV and CDR2 YYDKDF (reference sequence). The germline V and J ends were trimmed by 0 bases and 5 bases, with 4 bases remaining between them. The full variable domain, its missing parts supplied by reference TRBV15 and TRBJ1-1, is DAMVIQNPRYQVTQFGKPVTLSCSQTLNHNVMYWYQQKSSQAPKLLFHYYDKDFNNEADTPDNFQSRRPNTSFCFLDIRSPGLGDTAMYLCATSRDRTEAFFGQGTRLTVV.